The source of this T cell receptor beta chain is a study of identical twins. TCRdb ran MiXCR on the 5' RACE reads and lists one entry per CDR3 protein. The sample yields hundreds of thousands of distinct CDR3 sequences, about 12% seen once. Germline V gives CDR1 LNHDA, CDR2 SQIVND (reference sequence). The CDR3 consists of 19 residues. Trimming cost V 7 bases and J 0 bases; bases outside gene matches: 10. Study-wide results and limits: While abundant cord blood beta clonotypes carried fewer insertions, memory repertoires showed no such pattern.

To note about this clonotype: The antigen is undetermined.

These same data were also listed under a study on yellow fever vaccine responses in identical twins.

What was sequenced was PBMCs. The rearrangement uses TRBV19 and TRBJ2-1; 15 nucleotides agree with TRBD2. This receptor was taken from a woman under 30 in good health. This CDR3 reads CASKPGLAGGRGSYNEQFF. The CDR3 DNA follows: TGTGCCAGTAAGCCCGGACTAGCGGGGGGGCGCGGCTCCTACAATGAGCAGTTCTTC.